The rows below give T cell receptor beta chains drawn from one sample of a study of CD8+CD57+ T cells in acquired aplastic anemia. MiXCR, run by TCRdb on the reads, gives a single entry per CDR3 protein. This sample has about 170,000 distinct CDR3 sequences, with less than 60% found just once. Sequences were obtained from sorted CD4+, CD8+, or CD8+CD57+ T cells (not recorded which) from PBMCs. The receptors here all came from a human donor with aplastic anemia. Both conserved end residues are trimmed from each CDR3. Not every row has a clone size; where given, it reads once, few, many or a size class.

CDR3 protein,clone size,V gene
ATRSPGKVGEQY,few,TRBV24-1
ASLGGTGKGYT,many,TRBV2
SAKAGTRIYGYT,-,TRBV20-1
ASSFRGVSPLH,-,TRBV7-2
AISEGSLFNEQF,many,TRBV10-3
ASSLAPDQPQH,many,TRBV5-4
SARWGDGYT,many,TRBV20-1
ASSQGQGMNTEAF,-,TRBV18
ASSYSKEETQY,-,TRBV6-5
SARDQGIWSLH,once,TRBV20-1
ASSNGQGPTYEQY,many,TRBV6-2/TRBV6-3
ATSDSRPPDTGELF,-,TRBV24-1
ASSLRTSTDTQY,many,TRBV19
ASSVETSGVYEQY,-,TRBV9
ASSLDLRDSTEAF,-,TRBV5-1
ASSDGQGKAEAF,-,TRBV6-2/TRBV6-3
ASSLQGLGNQPQH,many,TRBV27
ASSDPGQGYTNEKLF,-,TRBV19
ATSSDRDRGQFYGYT,-,TRBV15
ASSLSRTGLGEKLF,many,TRBV7-9